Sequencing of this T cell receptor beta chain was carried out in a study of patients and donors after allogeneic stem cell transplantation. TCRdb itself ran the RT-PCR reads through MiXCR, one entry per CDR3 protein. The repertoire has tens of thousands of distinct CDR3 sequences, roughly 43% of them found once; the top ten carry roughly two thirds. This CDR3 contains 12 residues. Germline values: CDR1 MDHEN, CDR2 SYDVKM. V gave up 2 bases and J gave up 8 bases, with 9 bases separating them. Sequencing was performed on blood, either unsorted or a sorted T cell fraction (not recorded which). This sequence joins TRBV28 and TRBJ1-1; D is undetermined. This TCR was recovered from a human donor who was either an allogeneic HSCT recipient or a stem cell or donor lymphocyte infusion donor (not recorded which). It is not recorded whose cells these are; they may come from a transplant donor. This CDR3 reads CASSLSYLEAFF. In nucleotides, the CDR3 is TGTGCCAGCAGTTTAAGCTACCTCGAAGCTTTCTTT.